Detailed here is one TCR beta chain. The antigen is undetermined. This entry belongs to a study of cytomegalovirus exposure and HLA in healthy donors. Broader study findings: Sequencing likely generated an artifact that appeared as a cluster of highly shared sequence variants. Altogether, 150 to 200 TCR beta chains were recorded as cytomegalovirus-associated. Several of the most significant clusters appeared, in a later analysis, to be linked to common viral pathogens.

The germline V and J ends were trimmed by 8 bases and 5 bases, with 10 bases remaining between them. This CDR3 has 11 residues. Germline loops: CDR1 SEHNR, CDR2 FQNEAQ (reference sequence). The donors were healthy bone marrow donors. PCR amplification relied on 60 Vbeta primers (plus 13 Jbeta primers). Profiled with immunoSEQ multiplex PCR; TCRdb holds only in-frame clones, not every one. Of around 200,000 clones listed, 80% are singletons. Specimen: PBMCs. J is TRBJ2-7 and V is TRBV7-9; D is undetermined. The TCR was taken from a boy younger than 18 in good health and CMV-seronegative. The CDR3 loop reads CASARGDEQYF. CDR3 nucleotides: TGTGCCAGCGCGCGAGGTGACGAGCAGTACTTC.